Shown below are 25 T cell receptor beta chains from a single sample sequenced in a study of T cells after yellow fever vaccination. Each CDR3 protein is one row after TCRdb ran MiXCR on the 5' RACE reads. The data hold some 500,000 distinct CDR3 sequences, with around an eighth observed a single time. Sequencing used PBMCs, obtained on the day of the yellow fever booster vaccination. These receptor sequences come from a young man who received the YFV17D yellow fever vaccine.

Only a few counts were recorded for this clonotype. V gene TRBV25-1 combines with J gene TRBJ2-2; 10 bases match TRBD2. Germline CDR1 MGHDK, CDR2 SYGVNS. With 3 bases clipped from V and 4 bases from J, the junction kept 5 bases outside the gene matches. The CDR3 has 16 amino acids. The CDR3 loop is CASSDLGLAVTGELFF. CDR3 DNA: TGTGCCAGCAGTGATTTAGGACTAGCGGTCACCGGGGAGCTGTTTTTT.

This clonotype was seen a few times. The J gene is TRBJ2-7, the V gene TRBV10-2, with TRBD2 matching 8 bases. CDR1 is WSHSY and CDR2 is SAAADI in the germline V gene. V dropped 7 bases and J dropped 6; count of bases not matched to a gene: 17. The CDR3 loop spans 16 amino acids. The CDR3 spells CASNNPSGSTVGEQYF. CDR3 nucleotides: TGCGCCAGCAACAACCCTAGCGGGTCCACGGTAGGCGAGCAGTACTTC.

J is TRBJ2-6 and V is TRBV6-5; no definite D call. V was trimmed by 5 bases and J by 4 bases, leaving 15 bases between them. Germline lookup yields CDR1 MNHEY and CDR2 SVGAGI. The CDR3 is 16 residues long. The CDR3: CASSTRRGSGANVLTF. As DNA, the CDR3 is TGTGCCAGCAGTACTCGTAGAGGCTCGGGGGCCAACGTCCTGACTTTC.

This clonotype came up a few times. CDR3 residues: CASSLPDGNEQFF. The DNA for the CDR3 is TGTGCCAGCAGTTTACCCGACGGGAATGAGCAGTTCTTC. This chain joins TRBV27 and TRBJ2-1; D ambiguous. The V end was cut by 2 bases, the J end by 7 bases, with 9 bases between. CDR1 and CDR2 (germline): MNHEY, SMNVEV (reference sequence). The CDR3 contains 13 residues.

The CDR3 nucleotides read TGTGCCAGCAGCCCTGGGTTAGTCGGGGAGCTGTTTTTT. Translating gives CASSPGLVGELFF. The gene calls are TRBV3-1 and TRBJ2-2; no reliable D call. Germline V CDR1 and CDR2: LGHDT, YNNKEL (reference sequence). There are 13 residues in the CDR3. With 4 bases removed from V and 7 bases from J, the gap between germline ends came to 10 bases.

CDR3 coding DNA: TGTGCCAGCAGGTTTCCGGGACAGGGGACGAATGAGCAGTTCTTC. Translation gives CASRFPGQGTNEQFF. The chain combines TRBV6-1 with TRBJ2-1; 10 bases fit TRBD1. Looked up from germline, CDR1 is MNHNS and CDR2 is SASEGT. The trim removed 6 bases at V and 7 bases at J, leaving 9 bases unmatched. The CDR3 consists of 15 residues.

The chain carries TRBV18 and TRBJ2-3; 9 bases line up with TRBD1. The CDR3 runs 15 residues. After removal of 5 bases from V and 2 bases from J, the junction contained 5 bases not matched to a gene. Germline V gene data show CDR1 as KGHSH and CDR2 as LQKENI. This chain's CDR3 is CASSTDRGTTDTQYF. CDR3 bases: TGTGCCAGCTCAACCGACAGGGGGACCACAGATACGCAGTATTTT.

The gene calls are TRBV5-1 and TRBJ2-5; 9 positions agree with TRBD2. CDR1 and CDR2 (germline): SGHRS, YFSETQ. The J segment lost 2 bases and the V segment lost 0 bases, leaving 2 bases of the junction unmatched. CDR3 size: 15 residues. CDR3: CASSLVLAGQETQYF. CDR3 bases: TGCGCCAGCAGCTTGGTTCTAGCGGGACAAGAGACCCAGTACTTC.

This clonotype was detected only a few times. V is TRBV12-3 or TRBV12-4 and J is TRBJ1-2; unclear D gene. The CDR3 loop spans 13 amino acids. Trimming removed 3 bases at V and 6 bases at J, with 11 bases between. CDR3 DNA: TGTGCCAGCAGTTTCCAACCGCGGAATGGCTACACCTTC. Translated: CASSFQPRNGYTF.

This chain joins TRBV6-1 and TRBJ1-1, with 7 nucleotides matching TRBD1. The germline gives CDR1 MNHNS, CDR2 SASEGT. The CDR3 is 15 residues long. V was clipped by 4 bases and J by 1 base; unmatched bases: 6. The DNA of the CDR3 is TGTGCCAGCAGTGGAAACAGGGGCCCGAACACTGAAGCTTTCTTT. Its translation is CASSGNRGPNTEAFF.

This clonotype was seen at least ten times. The CDR3: CASSFTGGGNTEAFF. DNA for the CDR3: TGCGCCAGCAGCTTTACAGGGGGCGGAAACACTGAAGCTTTCTTT. J is TRBJ1-1 and V is TRBV5-1, with 9 bases matching TRBD1. Germline CDR1 SGHRS, CDR2 YFSETQ. The CDR3 sequence is 15 residues long. V trimming: 2 bases; J trimming: 2 bases; junction bases outside the gene matches: 4.

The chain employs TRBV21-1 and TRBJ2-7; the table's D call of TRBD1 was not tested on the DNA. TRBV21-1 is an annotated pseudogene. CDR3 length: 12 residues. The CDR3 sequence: CASSNQTGTSHF. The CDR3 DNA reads TGTGCCAGCAGCAATCAGACAGGGACCTCGCACTTC.

CDR3 sequence: CASSLAMEEQFF. CDR3 DNA: TGTGCCAGCAGCTTGGCAATGGAGGAGCAGTTCTTC. This rearrangement joins TRBV5-4 to TRBJ2-1; D remains ambiguous. The CDR3 runs 12 residues. V was cut by 0 bases and J by 10 bases, with 8 bases left in between. Germline assignment: CDR1 SGHNT and CDR2 YYREEE (reference sequence).

CDR3 protein: CASSPPSWTSRNEQFF. The CDR3 coding sequence is TGTGCCAGCTCACCACCGTCGTGGACTAGTCGGAATGAGCAGTTCTTC. V is TRBV18 and J is TRBJ2-1, with 7 bases aligning to TRBD2. There are 16 residues in the CDR3. Germline V gene lookup returns CDR1 KGHSH and CDR2 LQKENI. Losses at the gene ends were 0 bases for V and 7 bases for J; bases not matched to a gene: 9.

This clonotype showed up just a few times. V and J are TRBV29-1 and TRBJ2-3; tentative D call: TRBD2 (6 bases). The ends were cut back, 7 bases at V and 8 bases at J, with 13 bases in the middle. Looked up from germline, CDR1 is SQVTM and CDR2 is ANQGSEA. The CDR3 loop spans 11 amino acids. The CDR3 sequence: CSGAGLGTQYF. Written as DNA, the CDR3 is TGCAGCGGTGCGGGGTTGGGTACGCAGTATTTT.

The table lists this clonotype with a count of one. The CDR3 protein is CASSPPRQGLSGANVLTF. CDR3 nucleotides: TGTGCCAGCTCACCACCGAGGCAGGGGCTCTCTGGGGCCAACGTCCTGACTTTC. The chain is built from TRBV18 and TRBJ2-6; possibly TRBD1 for D (6 bases). This CDR3 has 18 amino acids. Germline V gene sequence: CDR1 KGHSH, CDR2 LQKENI. The V end was cut by 0 bases, the J end by 0 bases, with 12 bases between.

The DNA of the CDR3 is TGCAGTGCTAGAGATCAAAAACAAAGACTCTACGAGCAGTACTTC. It is translated as CSARDQKQRLYEQYF. This chain links TRBV20-1 with TRBJ2-7; D ambiguous. Trimming cost V 0 bases and J 3 bases, with 15 bases left between them. This CDR3 is built from 15 residues. CDR1 is DFQATT, CDR2 SNEGSKA, per germline (reference sequence).

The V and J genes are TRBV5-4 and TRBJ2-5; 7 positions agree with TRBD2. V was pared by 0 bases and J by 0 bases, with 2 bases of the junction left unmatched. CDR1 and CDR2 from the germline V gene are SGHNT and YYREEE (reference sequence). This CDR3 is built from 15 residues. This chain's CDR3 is CASSLGTSDQETQYF. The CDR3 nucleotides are TGTGCCAGCAGCTTGGGAACTAGCGACCAAGAGACCCAGTACTTC. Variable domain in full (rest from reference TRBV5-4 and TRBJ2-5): ETGVTQSPTHLIKTRGQQVTLRCSSQSGHNTVSWYQQALGQGPQFIFQYYREEENGRGNFPPRFSGLQFPNYSSELNVNALELDDSALYLCASSLGTSDQETQYFGPGTRLLVL.

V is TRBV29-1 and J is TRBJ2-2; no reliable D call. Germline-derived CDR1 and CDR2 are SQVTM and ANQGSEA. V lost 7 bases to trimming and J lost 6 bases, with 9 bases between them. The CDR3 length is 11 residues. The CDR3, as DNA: TGCAGCGCCAATCGGGCCGGGGAGCTGTTTTTT. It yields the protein CSANRAGELFF.

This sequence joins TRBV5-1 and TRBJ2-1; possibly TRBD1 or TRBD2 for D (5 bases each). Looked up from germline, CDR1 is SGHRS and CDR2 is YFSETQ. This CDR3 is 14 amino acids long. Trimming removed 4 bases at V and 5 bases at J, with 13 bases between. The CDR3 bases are TGCGCCAGCAGCCCTCAGGGACCCGACAATGAGCAGTTCTTC. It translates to CASSPQGPDNEQFF.

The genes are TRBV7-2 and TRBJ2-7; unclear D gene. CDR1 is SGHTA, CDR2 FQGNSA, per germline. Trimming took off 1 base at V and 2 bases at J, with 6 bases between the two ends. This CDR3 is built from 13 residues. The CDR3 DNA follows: TGTGCCAGCAGCTTAGTCGACACCTACGAGCAGTACTTC. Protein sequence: CASSLVDTYEQYF.

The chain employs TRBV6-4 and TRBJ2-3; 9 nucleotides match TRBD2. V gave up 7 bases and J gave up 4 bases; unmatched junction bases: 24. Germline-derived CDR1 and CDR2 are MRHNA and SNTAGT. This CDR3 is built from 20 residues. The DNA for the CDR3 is TGTGCCAGCACTCAATCAGGGGGTAGCGGGAGCCCCACGAGGGCAGATACGCAGTATTTT. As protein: CASTQSGGSGSPTRADTQYF.

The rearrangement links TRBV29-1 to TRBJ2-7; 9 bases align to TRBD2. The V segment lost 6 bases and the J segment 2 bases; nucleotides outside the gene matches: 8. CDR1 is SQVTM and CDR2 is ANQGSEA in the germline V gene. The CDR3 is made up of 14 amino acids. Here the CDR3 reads CSVVTSGRTYEQYF. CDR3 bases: TGCAGCGTCGTGACTAGCGGAAGAACCTACGAGCAGTACTTC.

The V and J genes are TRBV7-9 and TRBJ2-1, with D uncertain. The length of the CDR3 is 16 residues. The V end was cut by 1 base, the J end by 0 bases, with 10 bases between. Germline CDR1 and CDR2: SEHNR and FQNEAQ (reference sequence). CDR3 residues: CASSLELLSSYNEQFF. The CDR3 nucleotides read TGTGCCAGCAGCTTAGAACTTTTAAGCTCCTACAATGAGCAGTTCTTC.

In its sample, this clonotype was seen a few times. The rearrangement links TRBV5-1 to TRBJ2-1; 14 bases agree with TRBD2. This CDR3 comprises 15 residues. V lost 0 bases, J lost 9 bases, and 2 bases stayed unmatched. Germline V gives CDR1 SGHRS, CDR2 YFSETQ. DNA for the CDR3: TGCGCCAGCAGCTTGGCCGGGACTAGCGGGAGTGAGCAGTTCTTC. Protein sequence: CASSLAGTSGSEQFF.